This TCR beta chain stems from a study of vaccination and CD4 T cells after COVID-19. Study background: Mild disease affected about 10 convalescent patients and severe disease one, all SARS-CoV-2 positive by nasal swab PCR.

Germline V gives CDR1 SGHTA, CDR2 FQGNSA. J was trimmed by 2 bases and V by 3 bases; bases with no gene match: 4. The CDR3 totals 14 residues. This clonotype was seen a handful of times. Its antigen is undetermined. Treatment reported: roughly 11-day PBMC culture with coronavirus spike peptide pools or control peptides (ViraFEST assay). March to December 2020 was the span of positive PCR dates, which predated US Alpha, Beta and Delta variants. Sequence data for DNA of cultured CD4+ T cells were generated by the Oncomine TCR Beta short-read assay. Genomic DNA from cultured CD4+ T cells was extracted. TCRdb used MiXCR to reprocess the PCR reads, holding one entry per CDR3 protein. Seen here are 15,000 or so distinct CDR3 sequences, 76% observed once, and the top ten hold 20%.

Sequences were obtained from CD4+ T cells from blood, cultured in vitro. The chain joins TRBV7-2 to TRBJ2-7; the match to TRBD1 covers 7 bases. The source of this sequence is a human donor who had recovered from COVID-19. The CDR3 sequence: CASSLGQQTYEQYF. The CDR3 DNA reads TGTGCCAGCAGCTTGGGACAGCAAACCTACGAGCAGTACTTC.